This is a list of T cell receptor beta chains from one sample in a study of blood T cell repertoires in COVID-19. The table came from immunoSEQ multiplex PCR; TCRdb's copy has only in-frame clones and leaves some out. In the table there are 150,000 or so clones, about four fifths of which are singletons. Material: peripheral blood. The receptors shown here come from a man between 65 and 80 years old who had recovered from COVID-19. The CDR3 runs from the conserved cysteine through the conserved F or W. A D gene is named only where the DNA matches it firmly. The size of a clone is reported for some rows only, either as once, few or many, or as a class for expanded clones.

d_gene	abundance	v_gene	j_gene	CDR3nt	CDR3aa
TRBD1	-	TRBV20-1	TRBJ2-7	TGCAGTGCTAGTTGGCAGGGGGCTTCGTACGAGCAGTACTTC	CSASWQGASYEQYF
TRBD2	once	TRBV28	TRBJ2-3	TGTGCCAGCATTATGGCGGGAGGGCCGGGGGATACGCAGTATTTT	CASIMAGGPGDTQYF
-	-	TRBV7-8	TRBJ2-1	TGTGCCAGCAGCCACGGGACACAATACAATGAGCAGTTCTTC	CASSHGTQYNEQFF
-	-	TRBV9	TRBJ1-2	TGTGCCAGCAGCGTCAGGGAGGAAGACTATGGCTACACCTTC	CASSVREEDYGYTF
-	many	TRBV11-2	TRBJ2-7	TGTGCCAGCAGCTTAGAAACCGGGATCGGTTACGAGCAGTACTTC	CASSLETGIGYEQYF
TRBD2	-	TRBV9	TRBJ2-2	TGTGCCAGCAGCGCGACTAGCGGGAGACCTGGCGGGGAGCTGTTTTTT	CASSATSGRPGGELFF
-	-	TRBV9	TRBJ1-5	TGTGCCAGCAGCCCCCCCGGGGACATTAGCAATCAGCCCCAGCATTTT	CASSPPGDISNQPQHF
-	-	TRBV14	TRBJ2-2	TGTGCCAGCAGCCAAGGAACTCCTTCCGGGGAGCTGTTTTTT	CASSQGTPSGELFF
TRBD1	-	TRBV6-5	TRBJ1-5	TGTGCCAGCAGTCTCTCTGGACAGGGGAGTCAGCCCCAGCATTTT	CASSLSGQGSQPQHF
TRBD2	-	TRBV3-1/TRBV3-2	TRBJ2-1	TGTGCCAGCACCCGAGGACTAGCGGGAAGTGAGCAGTTCTTC	CASTRGLAGSEQFF
TRBD1	-	TRBV6-5	TRBJ2-2	TGTGCCAGCAGTTATGGACAGGGGGTGGCCGGGGAGCTGTTTTTT	CASSYGQGVAGELFF
-	once	TRBV6-1	TRBJ2-1	TGTGCCAGCAGTGATAAGGTGACAGAGACCTACAATGAGCAGTTCTTC	CASSDKVTETYNEQFF
TRBD1	once	TRBV28	TRBJ1-4	TGTGCCAGCAGTACCTGGACAGGGGATGGTGAAAAACTGTTTTTT	CASSTWTGDGEKLFF
TRBD1	-	TRBV11-3	TRBJ2-5	TGTGCCAGCAGCCGAGGGGGACAGGGGACGGTGACCCAGTACTTC	CASSRGGQGTVTQYF
TRBD2	-	TRBV11-3	TRBJ2-1	TGTGCCAGCAGCCCCGCTGGAGCGGGGGGGAACAATGAGCAGTTCTTC	CASSPAGAGGNNEQFF
-	once	TRBV2	TRBJ1-2	TGTGCCAGCAGGGGGGGAGATTTCTATGGCTACACCTTC	CASRGGDFYGYTF
-	once	TRBV5-1	TRBJ2-6	TGCGCCAGCAGCTTGAGCAACTCTGGGGCCAACGTCCTGACTTTC	CASSLSNSGANVLTF
TRBD1	-	TRBV5-4	TRBJ2-7	TGTGCCAGCAGCGGCCCAGGGGGCGAAGACGAGCAGTACTTC	CASSGPGGEDEQYF
-	-	TRBV9	TRBJ2-1	TGTGCCAGCAGCTATCGGGGGCTAGCGGAGGCCTCCTACAATGAGCAGTTCTTC	CASSYRGLAEASYNEQFF
TRBD2	-	TRBV7-2	TRBJ2-3	TGTGCCAGCAGCCCAGGACTAGCGGGAGCCGATACGCAGTATTTT	CASSPGLAGADTQYF
TRBD2	-	TRBV9	TRBJ2-1	TGTGCCAGCAGCGCCTCTAGCGGGAGTAACAATGAGCAGTTCTTC	CASSASSGSNNEQFF
TRBD1	-	TRBV19	TRBJ2-1	TGTGCCAGTTCCGGGACAGATACTTTAGGCTATGAGCAGTTCTTC	CASSGTDTLGYEQFF
TRBD2	-	TRBV5-4	TRBJ2-1	TGTGCCAGCAGCACCCCGGGACTAGCGGGAGCAAATGAGCAGTTCTTC	CASSTPGLAGANEQFF
TRBD2	-	TRBV2	TRBJ2-7	TGTGCCAGCAGTGATAGCGGGAGAACCCACGAGCAGTACTTC	CASSDSGRTHEQYF
TRBD1	-	TRBV6-5	TRBJ1-1	TGTGCCAGCCTAGAAGGGGGCGCAGACACTGAAGCTTTCTTT	CASLEGGADTEAFF
-	once	TRBV2	TRBJ1-2	TGTGCCAGCAGGAAGGGGGGGTATGGCTACACCTTC	CASRKGGYGYTF
TRBD1	few	TRBV19	TRBJ2-7	TGTGCCAGTAGTCCGGGACAGGGTTCATCCGAGCAGTACTTC	CASSPGQGSSEQYF
-	-	TRBV10-3	TRBJ1-2	TGTGCCATCAGTGAGGGTTTAACAAACTATGGCTACACCTTC	CAISEGLTNYGYTF
-	-	TRBV5-4	TRBJ2-5	TGTGCCAGCACCCCAGTAGGCGGTAGCCTCGGGGAGACCCAGTACTTC	CASTPVGGSLGETQYF
TRBD1	-	TRBV4-1	TRBJ1-5	TGCGCCAGCAGCCCCGGACAGGGGGGTTCAGGTCAGCCCCAGCATTTT	CASSPGQGGSGQPQHF
TRBD2	-	TRBV7-8	TRBJ2-1	TGTGCCAGCAGCTTAGCGGTAGCGGGATATGAGCAGTTCTTC	CASSLAVAGYEQFF
-	-	TRBV11-2	TRBJ1-4	TGTGCCAGCAGCATAACAGGGTTTGGGGAAAAACTGTTTTTT	CASSITGFGEKLFF
TRBD1	-	TRBV6-6	TRBJ1-1	TGTGCCAGCATCAACACAGGGGGCGCGTCGTACACTGAAGCTTTCTTT	CASINTGGASYTEAFF
TRBD1	-	TRBV24-1	TRBJ2-3	TGTGCCACCAGCCCGGGACAGGGGCCCACAGATACGCAGTATTTT	CATSPGQGPTDTQYF
-	-	TRBV15	TRBJ1-6	TGTGCCACCAGCAGAGATGTCTCGGATTCACCCCTCCACTTT	CATSRDVSDSPLHF
-	few	TRBV6-4	TRBJ2-6	TGTGCCAGCCCGTTGCGTGGGGCCAACGTCCTGACTTTC	CASPLRGANVLTF
-	-	TRBV19	TRBJ1-5	TGTGCCAGTAGTCTAGGACAGAATCAGCCCCAGCATTTT	CASSLGQNQPQHF
-	-	TRBV7-8	TRBJ2-1	TGTGCCAGCAGCTTAGTGGACTTGTCCTACAATGAGCAGTTCTTC	CASSLVDLSYNEQFF
-	-	TRBV29-1	TRBJ2-1	TGCAGCGTTGAAGAAAGGGGAGAGCAGTTCTTC	CSVEERGEQFF
-	-	TRBV5-4	TRBJ1-1	TGTGCCAGCAGCTTGGAGCCGGGACATGAAGCTTTCTTT	CASSLEPGHEAFF
-	-	TRBV6-5	TRBJ2-7	TGTGCCAGCCTAAAACAGGGCGCCGAGCAGTACTTC	CASLKQGAEQYF
-	-	TRBV19	TRBJ2-5	TGTGCCAGTAGTCCGGGAAGGCAAGAGACCCAGTACTTC	CASSPGRQETQYF
TRBD1	-	TRBV19	TRBJ2-2	TGTGCCAGTAGTAGTACCGGGACAGCGAACACCGGGGAGCTGTTTTTT	CASSSTGTANTGELFF
-	-	TRBV9	TRBJ2-2	TGTGCCAGCAGGGGGGACACAGGAGCCTACACCGGGGAGCTGTTTTTT	CASRGDTGAYTGELFF
TRBD2	-	TRBV9	TRBJ2-7	TGTGCCAGCAGCCCCGGGACTAGCGGGAGCTACGAGCAGTACTTC	CASSPGTSGSYEQYF
TRBD2	once	TRBV3-1/TRBV3-2	TRBJ2-7	TGTGCCAGCAGCCAGTTCATAGCGGGCGTCAATGACGAGCAGTACTTC	CASSQFIAGVNDEQYF
-	-	TRBV7-9	TRBJ2-2	TGTGCCAGCAGCTTAGTAGAGAGGGAGAAGCTGTTTTTT	CASSLVEREKLFF
-	once	TRBV15	TRBJ2-5	TGTGCCACCAGCAGAGATTGGGGGACTCAAGAGACCCAGTACTTC	CATSRDWGTQETQYF
TRBD2	-	TRBV2	TRBJ2-5	TGTGCCAGCAGTGGGGGCGGGAGGAATTCAGAGACCCAGTACTTC	CASSGGGRNSETQYF
TRBD1	-	TRBV5-4	TRBJ2-2	TGTGCCAGCAGCACCTGGACAGGATTCTCGAACACCGGGGAGCTGTTTTTT	CASSTWTGFSNTGELFF
TRBD1	-	TRBV4-1	TRBJ1-6	TGCGCCAGCAGCCAAGATGGGACAGCCACGAATTCACCCCTCCACTTT	CASSQDGTATNSPLHF
TRBD1	-	TRBV6-2/TRBV6-3	TRBJ1-6	TGTGCCAGCAGTTATACAGGGGAGAATTCACCCCTCCACTTT	CASSYTGENSPLHF
TRBD2	-	TRBV5-5	TRBJ2-7	TGTGCCAGCAGCTTGGCCGCTAGCGGGGACTACGAGCAGTACTTC	CASSLAASGDYEQYF